These T cell receptor beta chains were read from a single sample in a study of blood T cell repertoires in COVID-19. Generated by immunoSEQ multiplex PCR, the TCRdb table keeps only in-frame clones and is missing some. The table records approximately 82,000 clones, over 70% of them present only once. Input material: peripheral blood. These receptors were obtained from a woman aged 55-69 years with acute or convalescent COVID-19. Each CDR3 is given with its conserved first and last residue. The order of the fields is D gene, V gene, J gene, CDR3 length, clone size, CDR3 DNA, CDR3 protein. D genes are given only for firm matches. A clone size is listed for some rows: how often the clone was seen (once, few, many), or a class if it is expanded.

TRBD1	TRBV5-6	TRBJ2-7	15	-	TGTGCCAGCAGCGGCTGGGGACAGGGCATCTACGAGCAGTACTTC	CASSGWGQGIYEQYF
TRBD1	TRBV5-6	TRBJ2-7	13	-	TGTGCCAGCAGCTGGGACAGGGCCTACGAGCAGTACTTC	CASSWDRAYEQYF
-	TRBV11-2	TRBJ1-3	14	-	TGTGCCAGCAGCTTAGCGGGTGACGGAAACACCATATATTTT	CASSLAGDGNTIYF
-	TRBV2	TRBJ1-1	14	-	TGTGCCAGCAGTGGTAGTCCAGGGAACACTGAAGCTTTCTTT	CASSGSPGNTEAFF
TRBD1	TRBV30	TRBJ1-1	14	-	TGTGCCCGCATGACGGGACAGGGCAGAACTGAAGCTTTCTTT	CARMTGQGRTEAFF
-	TRBV5-1	TRBJ1-5	14	-	TGCGCCAGCAGCTTGGTGGCAGGGCAGCAGCCCCAGCATTTT	CASSLVAGQQPQHF
TRBD1	TRBV11-3	TRBJ1-2	15	-	TGTGCCAGCAGCTCCGGGACAGGGTATAGCTATGGCTACACCTTC	CASSSGTGYSYGYTF
-	TRBV5-4	TRBJ1-1	15	-	TGTGCCAGCCTCCCGCGGGGGCGGGAGGGTACTGAAGCTTTCTTT	CASLPRGREGTEAFF
TRBD1	TRBV7-9	TRBJ1-4	15	-	TGTGCCAGCAGCCAAGAGAGACAGGGGGAGCGGAAACTGTTTTTT	CASSQERQGERKLFF
TRBD1	TRBV27	TRBJ2-5	14	-	TGTGCCAGCAACAGGGGTAATAACCAAGAGACCCAGTACTTC	CASNRGNNQETQYF
-	TRBV5-1	TRBJ1-3	14	-	TGCGCCAGCAGCTTGGCGAGCTCTGGAAACACCATATATTTT	CASSLASSGNTIYF
-	TRBV11-2	TRBJ2-3	15	-	TGTGCCAGCCTCGCCCAAGGGGTAGTCGGAGATACGCAGTATTTT	CASLAQGVVGDTQYF
TRBD2	TRBV7-7	TRBJ2-1	15	-	TGTGCTAGCAGCTTAGGACTAGCGGATTACAATGAGCAGTTCTTC	CASSLGLADYNEQFF
TRBD2	TRBV27	TRBJ2-1	16	-	TGTGCCAGCAGTGAAATAGCGGGAGGAACCTACAATGAGCAGTTCTTC	CASSEIAGGTYNEQFF
TRBD2	TRBV2	TRBJ2-2	15	-	TGTGCCAGCAACCTGAACTTGGGAGGGTCCGGGGAGCTGTTTTTT	CASNLNLGGSGELFF
-	TRBV5-8	TRBJ1-3	14	-	TGTGCCAGCAGCACAGGGAGCTCTGGAAACACCATATATTTT	CASSTGSSGNTIYF
-	TRBV19	TRBJ2-7	14	-	TGTGCCAGTAGTATACGAGGGGGTAAGAACGAGCAGTACTTC	CASSIRGGKNEQYF
TRBD1	TRBV5-1	TRBJ1-4	16	once	TGCGCCAGCAGCTTGGCCCTGGGACAGGGAGGTGAAAAACTGTTTTTT	CASSLALGQGGEKLFF